This T cell receptor beta chain is drawn from a study of a mutant IDH1 vaccine in newly diagnosed glioma. Described time point: baseline, week 1 (first vaccination visit). Treatment reported: pre-vaccination baseline after standard-of-care therapy. TCRdb's table, derived via immunoSEQ multiplex PCR, lists solely in-frame clones and lacks some. The sample includes over 55,000 clones, around 83% seen only once; the top ten take approximately 4.3%. The V and J ends lost 5 bases and 3 bases, in that order; junction bases with no gene match: 4. This CDR3 is 14 amino acids long. Germline loops: CDR1 SEHNR, CDR2 FQNEAQ (reference sequence).

The rearrangement joins TRBV7-9 to TRBJ1-5, with 7 bases lining up with TRBD1. The sequencing used peripheral blood mononuclear cells (PBMCs), collected from a glioma patient treated with radiotherapy, temozolomide or both. The sequence derives from a woman aged 18-29 years with glioma. Some clones in this sample may be carry-over from other donors' samples. CDR3 residues: CASSKGTANQPQHF. CDR3 in DNA: TGTGCCAGCAGCAAAGGGACAGCCAATCAGCCCCAGCATTTT.